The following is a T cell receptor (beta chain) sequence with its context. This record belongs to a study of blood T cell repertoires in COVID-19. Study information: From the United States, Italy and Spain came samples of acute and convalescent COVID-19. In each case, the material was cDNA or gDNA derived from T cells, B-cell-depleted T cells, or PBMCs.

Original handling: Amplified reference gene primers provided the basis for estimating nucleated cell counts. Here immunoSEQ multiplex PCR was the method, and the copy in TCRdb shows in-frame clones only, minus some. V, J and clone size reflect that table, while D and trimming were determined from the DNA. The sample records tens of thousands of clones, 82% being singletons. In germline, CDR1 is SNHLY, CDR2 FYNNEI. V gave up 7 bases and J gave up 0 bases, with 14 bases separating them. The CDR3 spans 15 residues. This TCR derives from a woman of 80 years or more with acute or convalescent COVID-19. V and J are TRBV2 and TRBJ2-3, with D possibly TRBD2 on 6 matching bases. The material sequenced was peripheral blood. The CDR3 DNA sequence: TGTGCCAGCAAGAATAGACTAGGAAGCACAGATACGCAGTATTTT. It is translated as CASKNRLGSTDTQYF.